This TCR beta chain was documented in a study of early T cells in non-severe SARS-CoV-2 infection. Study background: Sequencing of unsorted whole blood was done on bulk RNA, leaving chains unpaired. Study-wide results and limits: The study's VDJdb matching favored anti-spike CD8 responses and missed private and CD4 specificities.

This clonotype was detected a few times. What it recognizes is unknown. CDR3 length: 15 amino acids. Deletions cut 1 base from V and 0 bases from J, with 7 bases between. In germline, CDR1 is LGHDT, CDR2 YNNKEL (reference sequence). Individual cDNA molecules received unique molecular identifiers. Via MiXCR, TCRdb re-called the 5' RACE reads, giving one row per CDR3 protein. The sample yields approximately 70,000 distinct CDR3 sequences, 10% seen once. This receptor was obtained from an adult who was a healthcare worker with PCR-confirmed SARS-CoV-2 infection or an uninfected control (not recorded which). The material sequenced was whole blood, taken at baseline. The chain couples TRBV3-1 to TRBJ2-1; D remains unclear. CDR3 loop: CASSQAESSYNEQFF. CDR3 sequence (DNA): TGTGCCAGCAGCCAAGCAGAGAGCTCCTACAATGAGCAGTTCTTC.